These 30 T cell receptor beta chains were sequenced from one sample in a study of tumor and adjacent non-tumor tissue in lung cancer. The template was RNA from unsorted bulk tissue. The library came from three nested PCR rounds adapted from ARM-PCR protocols. TCRdb called the multiplex PCR reads again in MiXCR, with one record for every CDR3 protein. Of approximately 90,000 distinct CDR3 sequences in the sample, about three fifths were seen once. Sequences were obtained from lung tumor tissue. The source of these receptors is a man aged 65 to 85 with non-small cell lung cancer.

In its sample, this clonotype was seen once. The junction departs from germline at one end; a sequencing error may be responsible. The chain combines TRBV7-9 with TRBJ1-3; D uncertain. Germline values: CDR1 SEHNR, CDR2 FQNEAQ (reference sequence). CDR3 size: 16 residues. The CDR3 nucleotides are TGTGTCAGCAGCCCCGGATCCGCAAGACCTGGAAACACCATATATTTT. Protein sequence: CVSSPGSARPGNTIYF.

Regarding this clonotype: Sequence at one end of the junction differs from germline and may be a read error. CDR3 DNA: TGTGTCAGCAGCGCCGACAGGGGCAGTTTCTACGAGAAGTACTTC. It translates to CVSSADRGSFYEKYF. The chain recombines TRBV5-4 with TRBJ2-7, with TRBD1 identical over 8 bases. The CDR3 totals 15 residues. CDR1 and CDR2 (germline): SGHNT, YYREEE (reference sequence).

This clonotype rates as medium-sized. The rearrangement links TRBV11-1 to TRBJ2-5, with D maybe TRBD1 (5 bases). The ends were cut back, 2 bases at V and 2 bases at J, with 12 bases in the middle. Germline CDR1 reads SGHAT; CDR2 reads FQDESV (reference sequence). This CDR3 spans 15 amino acids. Written as DNA, the CDR3 is TGTGCCAGCAGCTTATCCTCCAGGGTTCAAGAGACCCAGTACTTC. It translates to CASSLSSRVQETQYF.

Concerning this clonotype itself: Just one base apart from a much larger clone, this may be a read error. The gene calls are TRBV14 and TRBJ2-5; weak D call: TRBD2 (5 bases). This CDR3 contains 14 residues. Per germline, CDR1 SGHDN and CDR2 FVKESK. V was pared by 1 base and J by 9 bases, with 15 bases between. The CDR3 loop is CASSQGVMSGSQYF. In nucleotides, the CDR3 is TGTGCCAGCAGCCAAGGGGTAATGTCGGGATCCCAGTACTTC.

The chain is built from TRBV11-2 and TRBJ2-5; tentative D call: TRBD1 (6 bases). Germline assignment: CDR1 SGHAT and CDR2 FQNNGV. Trimming pared 2 bases from V and 3 bases from J, leaving 10 bases between. This CDR3 is 14 amino acids long. The CDR3 nucleotides are TGTGCCAGCAGCTTACAGGGGTTTAAAGAGACCCAGTACTTC. Encoded protein: CASSLQGFKETQYF.

In regard to this clonotype: One end of the junction does not line up with germline, which may come from a read error. The genes are TRBV4-2 and TRBJ2-5, with a possible D match to TRBD1 (6 bases). The CDR3 is made up of 13 amino acids. Germline CDR1 and CDR2: LGHNA and YNFKEQ. Written as DNA, the CDR3 is TGTGTCAGCAGCCTCTGGGGGCGAGAGACCCAGTATTTC. It specifies CVSSLWGRETQYF.

The table lists this clonotype with many counts. The chain is built from TRBV10-1 and TRBJ2-2; the match to TRBD2 covers 11 bases. The CDR3 runs 16 residues. The germline CDR1 and CDR2 sequences are WNHNN and SYGVQD (reference sequence). V lost 5 bases, J lost 8 bases, and 10 bases stayed unmatched. CDR3 DNA sequence: TGCGCCAGCAGTTCTAGAACCACTAGCGGGAGTGGGGAGCTGTTTTTT. This gives the protein CASSSRTTSGSGELFF.

A remark on this clonotype: Lacking the conserved final phenylalanine or tryptophan, this CDR3 likely reflects a read error. The chain carries TRBV10-3 and TRBJ2-3, with unresolved D. The CDR3 covers 12 residues. Germline CDR1 reads ENHRY; CDR2 reads SYGVKD. V was pared by 8 bases and J by 8 bases, with 14 bases between. The CDR3 DNA follows: TGTGCCATCCGAGGTGGCCCCGGTACGCAGTATTAT. The encoded protein is CAIRGGPGTQYY.

The chain is built from TRBV5-1 and TRBJ2-3; D might be TRBD2 (6 bases). Trimming cost V 1 base and J 4 bases, with 13 bases left between them. There are 15 residues in the CDR3. The germline V gene encodes CDR1 SGHRS and CDR2 YFSETQ. The CDR3 bases are TGCGCCAGCAGCTTGACTAGCAGGAGGGCAGATACGCAGTATTTT. Its protein is CASSLTSRRADTQYF.

This clonotype was detected many times. CDR3 in amino acids: CASSWTTVVYEQYF. The DNA of the CDR3 is TGTGCCAGCAGTTGGACGACGGTCGTCTACGAGCAGTACTTC. The chain links TRBV2 to TRBJ2-7; no clear D. This CDR3 has 14 amino acids. Germline V lookup: CDR1 SNHLY, CDR2 FYNNEI. Deletions cut 5 bases from V and 3 bases from J, with 14 bases between.

As to this clonotype: The conserved phenylalanine or tryptophan normally closing the CDR3 is absent here, so this likely arose from a read error. The V and J genes are TRBV11-2 and TRBJ2-7; D unclear. CDR3 size: 11 residues. Germline assignment: CDR1 SGHAT and CDR2 FQNNGV. CDR3 in DNA: TGTGCCAGCAGAGAACGCTACGAACAGTACTTA. It is translated as CASRERYEQYL.

Turning to this clonotype: The conserved phenylalanine or tryptophan normally closing the CDR3 is absent here, so this likely arose from a read error. This chain connects TRBV11-2 to TRBJ2-5, with TRBD1 identical over 8 bases. Germline CDR1 is SGHAT and CDR2 is FQNNGV. The ends lost 4 bases at V and 2 bases at J; junction bases unmatched: 9. This CDR3 spans 16 amino acids. CDR3 loop: CASSSLLDRVQETQYS. In DNA form, the CDR3 reads TGTGCCAGCAGCTCTCTCCTGGACAGGGTGCAAGAGACCCAGTACTCC.

In its sample, this clonotype was seen once. This rearrangement joins TRBV11-2 to TRBJ2-1; D uncertain. The CDR3 runs 13 residues. CDR1 is SGHAT, CDR2 FQNNGV, per germline. CDR3 protein: CTNKSGRHNEQFF. CDR3 DNA sequence: TGTACCAACAAGAGTGGCCGGCACAATGAGCAGTTCTTC.

With respect to this clonotype: One junction end does not reproduce the germline sequence, and a read error may be involved. The chain recombines TRBV5-1 with TRBJ2-1; D uncertain. Germline lookup yields CDR1 SGHRS and CDR2 YFSETQ. This CDR3 region has 14 residues. The CDR3 protein is CASNLYIVGNEQFF. CDR3 DNA: TGCGCCAGCAACTTGTACATTGTAGGCAATGAGCAGTTCTTC.

This clonotype showed up many times. The chain links TRBV12-3 or TRBV12-4 to TRBJ2-5; D possibly uses TRBD1 or TRBD2 (5 bases each). This CDR3 spans 16 amino acids. Trimming pared 6 bases from V and 4 bases from J, leaving 21 bases between. Here the CDR3 DNA reads TGTGCCAGCAGCCCAAATAGTAGAAGGGACGGAGAGACCCAGTACTTC. It translates to CASSPNSRRDGETQYF.

As regards this clonotype: This is likely a read error, given that the CDR3 carries no conserved phenylalanine or tryptophan at its end. V and J are TRBV11-2 and TRBJ2-7; 11 nucleotides match TRBD1. V lost 5 bases and J lost 4; bases outside the gene matches: 7. The CDR3 is 15 residues long. Germline loops: CDR1 SGHAT, CDR2 FQNNGV. The CDR3 region has the DNA TGTGCCAGCAGCCCCGGGACAGGGGGGATTTACGAGCAGTACATC. Protein: CASSPGTGGIYEQYI.

On this clonotype itself: Relative to the germline gene, one junction end is altered; a read error may explain this. This rearrangement joins TRBV11-2 to TRBJ2-7; 9 nucleotides align to TRBD2. Germline CDR1 reads SGHAT; CDR2 reads FQNNGV. The CDR3 totals 16 residues. The CDR3 loop is CVSRGAYSGSSYEQYF. In DNA form, the CDR3 reads TGTGTCAGCAGAGGAGCTTATAGCGGGAGCTCCTACGAGCAGTACTTC.

There are many counts of this clonotype. This chain connects TRBV12-3 or TRBV12-4 to TRBJ1-5; D gene unclear. V lost 4 bases and J 8 bases, leaving 9 bases between the germline ends. The CDR3 covers 12 residues. In DNA form, the CDR3 reads TGTGCCAGCAGTTCCGACACCAAGCCCCAGCATTTT. Translated, it gives CASSSDTKPQHF.

V and J are TRBV6-5 and TRBJ1-1, with D uncertain. Germline V gene lookup returns CDR1 MNHEY and CDR2 SVGAGI. CDR3 length equals 12 residues. The germline V and J ends were trimmed by 6 bases and 8 bases, with 13 bases remaining between them. The CDR3 region is CASRVREGEAFF. Written as DNA, the CDR3 is TGTGCCAGCAGAGTCCGGGAGGGAGAAGCTTTCTTT.

This clonotype appeared a single time. Because it lacks the conserved phenylalanine or tryptophan at the end, this CDR3 is likely a read error. The CDR3 sequence is CATLDRAEETQYC. DNA of the CDR3: TGTGCCACCTTAGACAGGGCAGAAGAGACCCAGTACTGC. The rearrangement joins TRBV12-3 or TRBV12-4 to TRBJ2-5; TRBD1 matches 7 bases. The CDR3 is 13 amino acids. Trimming cost V 10 bases and J 3 bases; bases outside gene matches: 8.

This clonotype turned up a few times. The CDR3 spells CASGTRSYEQYF. CDR3 coding DNA: TGTGCTAGCGGGACACGGTCCTACGAGCAGTACTTC. The gene calls are TRBV12-3 or TRBV12-4 and TRBJ2-7; 8 bases match TRBD2. This CDR3 is built from 12 residues.

In the case of this clonotype: Given the absence of the conserved phenylalanine or tryptophan at the CDR3 end, a read error is likely. The chain has TRBV5-4 and TRBJ1-2; D gene ambiguous. Per the germline V gene, CDR1 is SGHNT and CDR2 is YYREEE (reference sequence). The CDR3 has 13 amino acids. V dropped 4 bases and J dropped 8 bases, with 15 bases sitting between them. The CDR3 region has the DNA TGTGCCAGCAGCCCCAGAGAGGGAGTCGGCTACACCATC. Translation gives CASSPREGVGYTI.

This clonotype was detected ten times or more. This chain joins TRBV29-1 and TRBJ2-6; 10 bases are shared with TRBD2. This CDR3 has 17 residues. J gave up 0 bases and V 2 bases, and 4 bases lay outside the gene matches. Germline CDR1 is SQVTM and CDR2 is ANQGSEA. The CDR3 protein is CSVETSGVDSGANVLTF. CDR3 in DNA: TGCAGCGTTGAAACTAGCGGGGTAGACTCTGGGGCCAACGTCCTGACTTTC.

This clonotype has ten or more counts. The chain uses TRBV12-3 or TRBV12-4 and TRBJ1-2; a weak D match, TRBD1 (6 bases). V was clipped by 2 bases and J by 2 bases, with 15 bases between them. This CDR3 is 16 amino acids long. The CDR3 DNA follows: TGTGCCAGCAGTTTAAACTACAGGGCCAGAAACTATGGCTACACCTTC. Protein: CASSLNYRARNYGYTF.

This clonotype occurred a few times. A much larger clone lies one base from this, so it may be a read error. The rearrangement uses TRBV6-1 and TRBJ1-5, with D possibly being TRBD1 (6 bases). The CDR3 covers 15 residues. Germline V lookup: CDR1 MNHNS, CDR2 SASEGT. The DNA of the CDR3 is TGTACCAGCAGTGAAGAGGGGGGGTTGGGTCAGCCCCAGCATTTT. Its translation: CTSSEEGGLGQPQHF.

The chain uses TRBV11-1 and TRBJ2-1, with TRBD2 as a possible D gene (5 bases). Per the germline V gene, CDR1 is SGHAT and CDR2 is FQDESV (reference sequence). V was shortened by 11 bases and J by 4 bases, with 24 bases between the two germline ends. The CDR3 totals 16 residues. The CDR3 spells CAGGPRTGLPYNEQFF. The CDR3 DNA follows: TGTGCCGGCGGCCCCCGGACTGGGCTGCCTTACAATGAGCAGTTCTTC. Drawing the rest from reference TRBV11-1 and TRBJ2-1, the complete variable domain is EAEVAQSPRYKITEKSQAVAFWCDPISGHATLYWYRQILGQGPELLVQFQDESVVDDSQLPKDRFSAERLKGVDSTLKIQPAELGDSAMYLCAGGPRTGLPYNEQFFGPGTRLTVL.

To note about this clonotype: The junction does not match germline at one end; this may be a read error. J is TRBJ2-7 and V is TRBV11-2; TRBD2 is a possible D gene (5 bases). Germline V CDR1 and CDR2: SGHAT, FQNNGV. The CDR3 loop spans 15 amino acids. The CDR3 nucleotides are TGTGCGAGCAGCTTAGTTTCTGGGAGCCCCTACGAGCAGTACTTC. Protein sequence: CASSLVSGSPYEQYF.

The chain combines TRBV12-3 or TRBV12-4 with TRBJ2-1, with TRBD2 matching 11 bases. Unmatched junction bases numbered 3, after V lost 2 bases and J lost 6 bases. The CDR3 sequence is 15 residues long. DNA of the CDR3: TGTGCCAGCAGTTTAACGGGACTAGCGGCCAATGAGCAGTTCTTC. Translating gives CASSLTGLAANEQFF.

This clonotype has at least ten counts. The CDR3 reads CASSQDRGLLNSPLHF. The DNA of the CDR3 is TGCGCCAGCAGCCAAGATCGGGGGCTGTTGAATTCACCCCTCCACTTT. The chain has TRBV4-1 and TRBJ1-6; D is possibly TRBD1 (6 bases). CDR3 size: 16 residues. CDR1 is MGHRA, CDR2 YSYEKL, per germline. Trimming left V 0 bases short and J 7 bases short, with 13 bases between.

Of note for this clonotype: A much larger clone is a single base away; this may be a read error. The chain carries TRBV28 and TRBJ1-5; D is undetermined. V shed 6 bases and J shed 2 bases, with 11 bases lying between them. The V gene's germline CDR1 is MDHEN and CDR2 SYDVKM. CDR3 length: 14 residues. The CDR3 nucleotides read TGTGCCAGCAGGAGAATTTTCGGCAATCAGCCCCAGCATTTT. Protein product: CASRRIFGNQPQHF. The complete variable domain, with remaining parts taken from reference TRBV28 and TRBJ1-5, reads DVKVTQSSRYLVKRTGEKVFLECVQDMDHENMFWYRQDPGLGLRLIYFSYDVKMKEKGDIPEGYSVSREKKERFSLILESASTNQTSMYLCASRRIFGNQPQHFGDGTRLSIL.